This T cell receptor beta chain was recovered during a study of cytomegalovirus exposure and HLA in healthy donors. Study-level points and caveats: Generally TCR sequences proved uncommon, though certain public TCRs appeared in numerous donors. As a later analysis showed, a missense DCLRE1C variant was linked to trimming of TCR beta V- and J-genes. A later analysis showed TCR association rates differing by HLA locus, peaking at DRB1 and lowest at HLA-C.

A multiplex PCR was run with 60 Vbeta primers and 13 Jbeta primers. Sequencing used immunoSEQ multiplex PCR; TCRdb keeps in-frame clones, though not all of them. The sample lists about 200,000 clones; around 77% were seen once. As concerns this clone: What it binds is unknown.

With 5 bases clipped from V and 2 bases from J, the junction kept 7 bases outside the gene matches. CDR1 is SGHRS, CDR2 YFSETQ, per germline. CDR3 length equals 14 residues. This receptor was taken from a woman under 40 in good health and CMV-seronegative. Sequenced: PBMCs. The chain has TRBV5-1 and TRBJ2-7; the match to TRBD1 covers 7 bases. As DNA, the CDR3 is TGCGCCAGCAGTAATACAGGGGATGCCTACGAGCAGTACTTC. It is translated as CASSNTGDAYEQYF.